These T cell receptor beta chains were read from a single sample in a study of T cell changes during pregnancy in multiple sclerosis. The repertoire was sequenced with immunoSEQ multiplex PCR; TCRdb's copy has only in-frame clones and lacks some. The sample lists some 96,000 clones; 80% to 95% were seen once. The specimen comprised peripheral blood, sampled after pregnancy. All receptors come from a female donor with multiple sclerosis, enrolled in a pregnancy study. CDR3s include the opening cysteine and the closing phenylalanine or tryptophan. The order of the fields is J gene, V gene, CDR3 protein.

TRBJ2-7,TRBV19,CASSMQGGDEQYF
TRBJ1-2,TRBV5-6,CASSLVRDSGYTF
TRBJ1-1,TRBV4-1,CASSQDMAVIDTEAFF
TRBJ1-2,TRBV2,CASSEGGRVLGYTF
TRBJ2-7,TRBV5-1,CASSRSTYEQYF
TRBJ1-6,TRBV10-3,CAIAGKGNSPLHF
TRBJ1-1,TRBV19,CASSPVPTEAFF
TRBJ2-3,TRBV27,CASGGPPSGREADTQYF
TRBJ1-6,TRBV7-3,CASSLFPFDSPLHF
TRBJ2-5,TRBV9,CASSPLAGEYQETQYF
TRBJ2-7,TRBV27,CASSSRVGTSGSSYEQYF
TRBJ2-1,TRBV30,CAWRPRGAEQFF
TRBJ2-7,TRBV4-1,CASSQEYSGGSYEQYF
TRBJ1-4,TRBV5-5,CASSFRTGTGGEKLFF
TRBJ1-4,TRBV30,CAWSVSGRTNEKLFF
TRBJ2-3,TRBV28,CASSFTGSTDTQYF
TRBJ2-7,TRBV19,CASSRTGALSYEQYF
TRBJ2-7,TRBV18,CASSPGQAYYEQYF
TRBJ1-5,TRBV5-4,CASSPGGGNQPQHF
TRBJ2-3,TRBV6-5,CASSQGQGRTDTQYF